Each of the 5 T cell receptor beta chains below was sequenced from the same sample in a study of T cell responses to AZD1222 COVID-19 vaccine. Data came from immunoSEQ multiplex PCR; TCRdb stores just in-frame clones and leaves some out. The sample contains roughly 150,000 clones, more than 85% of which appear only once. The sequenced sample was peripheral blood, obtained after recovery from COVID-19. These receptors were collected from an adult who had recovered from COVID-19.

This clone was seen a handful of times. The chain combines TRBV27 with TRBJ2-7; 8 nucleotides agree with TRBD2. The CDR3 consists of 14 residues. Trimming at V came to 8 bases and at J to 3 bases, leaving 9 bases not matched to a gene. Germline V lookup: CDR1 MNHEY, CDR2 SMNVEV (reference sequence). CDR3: CASSPGGSHYEQYF. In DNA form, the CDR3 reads TGTGCCAGCTCACCGGGGGGGTCCCACTACGAGCAGTACTTC.

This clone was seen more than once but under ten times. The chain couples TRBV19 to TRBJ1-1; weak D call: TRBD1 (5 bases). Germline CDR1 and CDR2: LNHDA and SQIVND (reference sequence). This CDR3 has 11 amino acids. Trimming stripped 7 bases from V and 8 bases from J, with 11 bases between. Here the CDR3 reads CASKGQEEAFF. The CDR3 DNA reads TGTGCCAGTAAGGGGCAGGAGGAAGCTTTCTTT.

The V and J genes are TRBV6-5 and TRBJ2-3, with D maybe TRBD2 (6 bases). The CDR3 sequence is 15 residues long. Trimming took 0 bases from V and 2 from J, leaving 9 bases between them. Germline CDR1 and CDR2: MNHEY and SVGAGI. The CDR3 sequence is CASSYSELATDTQYF. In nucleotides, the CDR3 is TGTGCCAGCAGTTACTCTGAACTAGCCACAGATACGCAGTATTTT.

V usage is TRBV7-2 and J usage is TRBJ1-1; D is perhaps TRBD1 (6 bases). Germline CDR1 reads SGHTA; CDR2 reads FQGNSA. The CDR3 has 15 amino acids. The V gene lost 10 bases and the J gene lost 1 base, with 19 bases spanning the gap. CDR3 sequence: CATSLGGTANTEAFF. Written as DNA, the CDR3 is TGTGCCACCTCCCTAGGGGGGACGGCGAACACTGAAGCTTTCTTT.

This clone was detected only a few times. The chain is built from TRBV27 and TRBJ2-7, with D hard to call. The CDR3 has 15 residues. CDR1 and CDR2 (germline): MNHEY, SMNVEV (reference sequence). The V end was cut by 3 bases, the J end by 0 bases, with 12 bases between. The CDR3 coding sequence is TGTGCCAGCAGTTTCACGGCCCTCAGCTCCTACGAGCAGTACTTC. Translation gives CASSFTALSSYEQYF.